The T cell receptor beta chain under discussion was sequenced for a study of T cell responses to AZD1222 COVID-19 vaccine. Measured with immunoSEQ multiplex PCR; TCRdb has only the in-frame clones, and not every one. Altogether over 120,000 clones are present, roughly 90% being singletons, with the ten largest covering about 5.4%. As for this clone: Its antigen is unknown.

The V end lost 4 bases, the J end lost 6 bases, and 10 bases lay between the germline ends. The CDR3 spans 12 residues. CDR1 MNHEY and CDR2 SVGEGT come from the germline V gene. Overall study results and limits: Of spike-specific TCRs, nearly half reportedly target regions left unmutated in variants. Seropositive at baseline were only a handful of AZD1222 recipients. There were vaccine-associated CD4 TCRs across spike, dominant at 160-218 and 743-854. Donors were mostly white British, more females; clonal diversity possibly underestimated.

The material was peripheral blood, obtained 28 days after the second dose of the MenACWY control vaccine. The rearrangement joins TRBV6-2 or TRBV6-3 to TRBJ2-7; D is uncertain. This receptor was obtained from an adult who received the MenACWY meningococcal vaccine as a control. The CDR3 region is CASSLRNGEQYF. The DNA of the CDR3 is TGTGCCAGCAGTTTAAGGAACGGCGAGCAGTACTTC.